One sample yielded the 3 T cell receptor beta chains listed below, sequenced in a study of cytomegalovirus exposure and HLA in healthy donors (dated by TCRdb to about 2017). Library construction relied on the immunoSEQ multiplex PCR assay. For the multiplex PCR, a mixture combining 60 forward primers for TCR Vbeta segments and 13 reverse primers for TCR Jbeta segments was used. TCRdb retrieved this table from immuneACCESS and kept in-frame rearrangements only. Not all clones are present; in checked studies, unresolved V genes account for under half, and no reason is known for the remainder. This sample gives fewer than 200,000 clones in total; around 84% of them show up just once. Jointly, the top ten make up just over 2.5% of the sample. The source material was PBMCs. Receptors were obtained from a man aged 30 to 45 in good health and CMV-seropositive.

This clone appeared once. The chain recombines TRBV5-1 with TRBJ2-2; tentative D call: TRBD1 (6 bases). The germline V gene encodes CDR1 SGHRS and CDR2 YFSETQ. This CDR3 has 13 residues. V lost 4 bases and J 8 bases, leaving 12 bases between the germline ends. CDR3: CASSIQGLGELFF. The DNA for the CDR3 is TGCGCCAGCAGCATACAGGGATTGGGGGAGCTGTTTTTT. The variable domain in full, completed from reference TRBV5-1 and TRBJ2-2, reads KAGVTQTPRYLIKTRGQQVTLSCSPISGHRSVSWYQQTPGQGLQFLFEYFSETQRNKGNFPGRFSGRQFSNSRSEMNVSTLELGDSALYLCASSIQGLGELFFGEGSRLTVL.

The V and J genes are TRBV6-1 and TRBJ2-7; D is possibly TRBD2 (5 bases). The germline V and J ends were trimmed by 2 bases and 12 bases, with 17 bases remaining between them. This CDR3 has 13 amino acids. The germline gives CDR1 MNHNS, CDR2 SASEGT. The CDR3 DNA reads TGTGCCAGCAGTGAACTTCTATTAGCGCAGATGTACGTC. Protein product: CASSELLLAQMYV.

The chain is built from TRBV5-8 and TRBJ2-2; 14 bases are a match to TRBD2. This CDR3 is built from 16 residues. Germline assignment: CDR1 SGHTS and CDR2 YDEGEE. J lost 3 bases, V lost 4 bases, and 2 bases had no gene match. CDR3 amino acids: CASSLGLAGDTGELFF. CDR3 in DNA: TGTGCCAGCAGCCTGGGACTAGCGGGGGACACCGGGGAGCTGTTTTTT.